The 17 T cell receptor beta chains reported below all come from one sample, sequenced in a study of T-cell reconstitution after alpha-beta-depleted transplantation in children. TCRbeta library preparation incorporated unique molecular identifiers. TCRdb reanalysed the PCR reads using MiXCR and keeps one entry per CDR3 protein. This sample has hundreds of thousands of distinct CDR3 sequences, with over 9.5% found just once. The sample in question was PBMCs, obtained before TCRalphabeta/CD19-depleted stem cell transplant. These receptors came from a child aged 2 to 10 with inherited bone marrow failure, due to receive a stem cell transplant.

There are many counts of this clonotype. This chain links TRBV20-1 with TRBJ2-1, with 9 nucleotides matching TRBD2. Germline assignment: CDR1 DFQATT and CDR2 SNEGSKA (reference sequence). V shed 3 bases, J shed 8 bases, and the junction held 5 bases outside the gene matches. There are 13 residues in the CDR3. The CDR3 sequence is CSARREGQDEQFF. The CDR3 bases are TGCAGTGCTAGGCGGGAGGGCCAAGATGAGCAGTTCTTC.

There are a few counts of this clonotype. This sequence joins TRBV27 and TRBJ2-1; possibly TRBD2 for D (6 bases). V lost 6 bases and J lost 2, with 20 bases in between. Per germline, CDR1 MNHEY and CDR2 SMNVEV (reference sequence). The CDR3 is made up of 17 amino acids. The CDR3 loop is CASSDEGYWTTYNEQFF. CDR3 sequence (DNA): TGTGCCAGCAGCGACGAAGGGTACTGGACTACCTACAATGAGCAGTTCTTC.

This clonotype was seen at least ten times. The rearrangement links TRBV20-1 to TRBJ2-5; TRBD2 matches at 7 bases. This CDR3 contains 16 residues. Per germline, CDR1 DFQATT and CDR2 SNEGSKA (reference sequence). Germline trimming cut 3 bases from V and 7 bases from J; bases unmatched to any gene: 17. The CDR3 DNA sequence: TGCAGTGCTAGGGAGACAGTCGTGACTAGCTCCGGGACCCAGTACTTC. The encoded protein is CSARETVVTSSGTQYF.

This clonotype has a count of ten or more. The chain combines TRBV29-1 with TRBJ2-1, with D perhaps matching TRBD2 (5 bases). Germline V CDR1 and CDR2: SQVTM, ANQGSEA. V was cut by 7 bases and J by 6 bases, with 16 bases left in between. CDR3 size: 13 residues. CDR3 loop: CSGTLRGFNEQFF. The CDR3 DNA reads TGCAGCGGCACATTGAGAGGGTTCAATGAGCAGTTCTTC.

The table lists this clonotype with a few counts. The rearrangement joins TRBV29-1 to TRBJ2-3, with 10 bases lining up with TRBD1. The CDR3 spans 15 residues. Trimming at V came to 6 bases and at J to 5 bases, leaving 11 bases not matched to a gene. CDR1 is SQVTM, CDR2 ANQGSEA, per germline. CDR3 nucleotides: TGCAGCGTGAAAACCCGACAGGGGGCAAGAGATACGCAGTATTTT. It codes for CSVKTRQGARDTQYF.

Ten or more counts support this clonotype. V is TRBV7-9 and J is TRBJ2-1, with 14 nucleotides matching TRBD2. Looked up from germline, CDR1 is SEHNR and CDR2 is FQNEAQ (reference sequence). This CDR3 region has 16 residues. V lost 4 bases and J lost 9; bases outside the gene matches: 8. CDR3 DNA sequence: TGTGCCAGCAGCTCCTGGACTAGCGGGAGGTGGGGTGAGCAGTTCTTC. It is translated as CASSSWTSGRWGEQFF.

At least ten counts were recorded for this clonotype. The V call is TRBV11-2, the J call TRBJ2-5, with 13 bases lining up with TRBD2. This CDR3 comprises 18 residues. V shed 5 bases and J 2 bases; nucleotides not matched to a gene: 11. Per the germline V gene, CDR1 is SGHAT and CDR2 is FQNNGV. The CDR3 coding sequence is TGTGCCAGCAGCGATAGCCGGACTAGCGGGAGACCTCAAGAGACCCAGTACTTC. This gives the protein CASSDSRTSGRPQETQYF.

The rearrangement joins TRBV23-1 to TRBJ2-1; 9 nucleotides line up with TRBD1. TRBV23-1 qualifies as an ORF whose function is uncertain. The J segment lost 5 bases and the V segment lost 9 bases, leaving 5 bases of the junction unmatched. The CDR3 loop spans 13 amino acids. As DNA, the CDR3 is TGCGCCAGGACAGGGGGGAACCACAATGAGCAGTTCTTC. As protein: CARTGGNHNEQFF.

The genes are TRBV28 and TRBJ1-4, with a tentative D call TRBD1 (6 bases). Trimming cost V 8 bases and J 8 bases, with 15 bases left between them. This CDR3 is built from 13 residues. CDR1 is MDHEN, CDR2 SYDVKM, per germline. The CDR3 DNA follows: TGTGCCAGCTTCGGGACAATTCAAGAAAAACTGTTTTTT. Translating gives CASFGTIQEKLFF. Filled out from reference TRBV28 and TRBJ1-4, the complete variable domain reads DVKVTQSSRYLVKRTGEKVFLECVQDMDHENMFWYRQDPGLGLRLIYFSYDVKMKEKGDIPEGYSVSREKKERFSLILESASTNQTSMYLCASFGTIQEKLFFGSGTQLSVL.

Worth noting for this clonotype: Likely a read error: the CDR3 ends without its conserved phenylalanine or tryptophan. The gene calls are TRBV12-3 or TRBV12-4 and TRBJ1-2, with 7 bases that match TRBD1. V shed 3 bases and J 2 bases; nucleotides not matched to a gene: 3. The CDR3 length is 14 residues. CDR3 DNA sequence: TGTGCCAGCAGTTTCAGGGGGATAAACTATGGCTACACCTCC. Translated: CASSFRGINYGYTS.

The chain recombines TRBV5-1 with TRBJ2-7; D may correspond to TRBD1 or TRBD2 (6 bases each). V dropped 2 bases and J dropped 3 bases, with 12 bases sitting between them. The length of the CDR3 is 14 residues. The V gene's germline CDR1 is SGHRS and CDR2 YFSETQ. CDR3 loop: CASSFSGGGYEQYF. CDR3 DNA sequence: TGCGCCAGCAGCTTCAGTGGAGGGGGCTACGAGCAGTACTTC.

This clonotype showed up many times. Here the CDR3 DNA reads TGTGCCAGCAGCCCCTCCTGGGGAGGGAGTTATGGCTACACCTTC. This translates into CASSPSWGGSYGYTF. The chain has TRBV3-1 and TRBJ1-2, with D uncertain. The CDR3 totals 15 residues. Germline V CDR1 and CDR2: LGHDT, YNNKEL (reference sequence). Trimming cost V 4 bases and J 5 bases, with 17 bases left between them.

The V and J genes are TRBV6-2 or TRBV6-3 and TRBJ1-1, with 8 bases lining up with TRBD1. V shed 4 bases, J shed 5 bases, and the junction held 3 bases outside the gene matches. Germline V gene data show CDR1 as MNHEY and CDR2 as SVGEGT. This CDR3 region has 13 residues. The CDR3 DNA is TGTGCCAGCAGTTGGGACAGGAGGACTGAAGCTTTCTTT. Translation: CASSWDRRTEAFF.

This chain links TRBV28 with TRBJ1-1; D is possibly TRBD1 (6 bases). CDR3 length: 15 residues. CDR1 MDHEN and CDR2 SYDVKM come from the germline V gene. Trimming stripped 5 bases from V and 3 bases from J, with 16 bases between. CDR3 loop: CASSPQTGRDTEAFF. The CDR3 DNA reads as TGTGCCAGCAGTCCCCAGACAGGTAGGGACACTGAAGCTTTCTTT.

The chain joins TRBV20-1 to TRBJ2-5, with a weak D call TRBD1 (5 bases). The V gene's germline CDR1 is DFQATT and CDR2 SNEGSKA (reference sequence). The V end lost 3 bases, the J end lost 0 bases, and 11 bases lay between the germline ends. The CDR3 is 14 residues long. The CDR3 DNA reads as TGCAGTGCTAGGGGGCGGATATACCAAGAGACCCAGTACTTC. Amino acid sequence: CSARGRIYQETQYF.

CDR3 coding DNA: TGCGCCAGCAGCTCATCTAGAAGGCTCCAAGAGACCCAGTACTTC. Protein product: CASSSSRRLQETQYF. The chain carries TRBV5-1 and TRBJ2-5, with D uncertain. Germline CDR1 is SGHRS and CDR2 is YFSETQ. Trimming shortened V by 3 bases and J by 1 base, and 13 bases separated the two germline ends. The CDR3 sequence is 15 residues long.

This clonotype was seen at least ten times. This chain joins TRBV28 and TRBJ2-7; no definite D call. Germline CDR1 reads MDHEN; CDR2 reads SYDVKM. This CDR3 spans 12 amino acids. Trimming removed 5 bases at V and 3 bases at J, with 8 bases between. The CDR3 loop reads CASSPIGYEQYF. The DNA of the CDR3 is TGTGCCAGCAGTCCGATCGGCTACGAGCAGTACTTC. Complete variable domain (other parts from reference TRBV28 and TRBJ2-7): DVKVTQSSRYLVKRTGEKVFLECVQDMDHENMFWYRQDPGLGLRLIYFSYDVKMKEKGDIPEGYSVSREKKERFSLILESASTNQTSMYLCASSPIGYEQYFGPGTRLTVT.